These 9 T cell receptor beta chains were all obtained from the same sample, sequenced in a study of blood T cell repertoires in COVID-19. TCRdb's copy holds only in-frame clones and misses some; the assay was immunoSEQ multiplex PCR. Among about half a million clones listed, 70% to 90% were seen once. The sample consisted of peripheral blood. Source of these receptors: a human donor in a cohort sampled during active COVID-19.

The gene calls are TRBV28 and TRBJ2-7; 9 bases agree with TRBD1. Losses at the gene ends were 6 bases for V and 11 bases for J; bases not matched to a gene: 20. The CDR3 sequence is 16 residues long. CDR1 is MDHEN, CDR2 SYDVKM, per germline. The CDR3 loop reads CASRPTGLGQGVSKYF. Written as DNA, the CDR3 is TGTGCCAGCAGGCCTACCGGATTGGGACAGGGAGTTAGTAAGTACTTC.

This chain links TRBV4-1 with TRBJ1-6, with D possibly matching TRBD1 (6 bases). The V gene's germline CDR1 is MGHRA and CDR2 YSYEKL. V was pared by 0 bases and J by 7 bases, with 13 bases between. The CDR3 totals 16 residues. The DNA for the CDR3 is TGCGCCAGCAGCCAAGATCCGTCAGGGGTAAATTCACCCCTCCACTTT. It yields the protein CASSQDPSGVNSPLHF.

The chain links TRBV3-1 (or the pseudogene TRBV3-2) to TRBJ2-1; D is possibly TRBD2 (5 bases). The CDR3 is 15 residues long. V was trimmed by 3 bases and J by 5 bases, leaving 14 bases between them. In germline, CDR1 is LGHDT, CDR2 YNNKEL (reference sequence). The CDR3 sequence: CASSQSRTSNNEQFF. As DNA, the CDR3 is TGTGCCAGCAGCCAGTCCAGAACTAGTAACAATGAGCAGTTCTTC.

V gene TRBV2 combines with J gene TRBJ2-1, with 11 bases fitting TRBD2. Germline V CDR1 and CDR2: SNHLY, FYNNEI. The CDR3 runs to 15 residues. The V and J ends lost 4 bases and 9 bases, in that order; junction bases with no gene match: 8. In DNA, the CDR3 is TGTGCCAGCAGTGGCGGGACTAGCGGTTCTATTGAGCAGTTCTTC. It translates to CASSGGTSGSIEQFF.

This clone appeared a few times. The V and J genes are TRBV5-6 and TRBJ1-5; D might be TRBD1 (5 bases). From germline, CDR1 is SGHDT and CDR2 YYEEEE. The CDR3 is made up of 13 amino acids. Trimming cost V 6 bases and J 9 bases, with 16 bases left between them. For the CDR3, the DNA is TGTGCCAGCACCCTGGGCGTTAGGGGGCCCCAGCATTTT. Its translation is CASTLGVRGPQHF.

V usage is TRBV30 and J usage is TRBJ1-5; D is unclear. The CDR3 runs to 14 residues. Trimming removed 0 bases at V and 2 bases at J, with 8 bases between. Germline V gene lookup returns CDR1 GTSNPN and CDR2 SVGIG (reference sequence). CDR3 sequence (DNA): TGTGCCTGGAGTGTATGGGCCGGCAATCAGCCCCAGCATTTT. It is translated as CAWSVWAGNQPQHF.

This chain joins TRBV30 and TRBJ1-2, with D hard to call. CDR1 is GTSNPN, CDR2 SVGIG, per germline (reference sequence). The CDR3 contains 13 residues. V was shortened by 2 bases and J by 5 bases, with 12 bases between the two germline ends. This CDR3 reads CAWSTEGYYGYTF. In nucleotides, the CDR3 is TGTGCCTGGAGTACCGAGGGTTATTATGGCTACACCTTC.

For the CDR3, the DNA is TGTGCCAGTAGTCTAGCACGGAATAGCGCTGAAGCTTTCTTT. Translated, it gives CASSLARNSAEAFF. The V gene is TRBV19, the J gene TRBJ1-1, with D unclear. Trimming stripped 5 bases from V and 6 bases from J, with 16 bases between. The CDR3 is 14 amino acids. Looked up from germline, CDR1 is LNHDA and CDR2 is SQIVND (reference sequence).

A single count supports this clone. This chain connects TRBV30 to TRBJ1-5; D unresolved. Germline-derived CDR1 and CDR2 are GTSNPN and SVGIG (reference sequence). V was shortened by 1 base and J by 0 bases, with 4 bases between the two germline ends. CDR3 length equals 13 residues. The chain's CDR3 is CAWSEASNQPQHF. CDR3 DNA: TGTGCCTGGAGTGAAGCTAGCAATCAGCCCCAGCATTTT.